This is a list of T cell receptor beta chains from one sample in a study of control samples from healthy donors and cancer patients. Only in-frame clones appear in the TCRdb table, and some are missing; sequencing was by immunoSEQ multiplex PCR. This table holds approximately 150,000 clones, 90% to 95% found once. Input material: blood. These receptors originate from a man aged 40-49 years in good health. CDR3s include the opening cysteine and the closing phenylalanine or tryptophan. The D gene is left open where the match is weak. Size is stated for part of the rows, as once, few or many counts, or as a class when the clone is expanded.

TRBV23-1	TRBJ2-1	NA	NA	TGCGCCAGCAGTCATTTATGTGCCCCGAAGAGCTCCTACAATGAGCAGTTCTTC	CASSHLCAPKSSYNEQFF
TRBV5-1	TRBJ2-7	NA	NA	TGCGCCAGCAGCCGTTATCCCCAGGGGACCGCCTACGAGCAGTACTTC	CASSRYPQGTAYEQYF
TRBV27	TRBJ2-3	NA	NA	TGTGCCAGCAGTTTAGTCCCGCTATCAGATACGCAGTATTTT	CASSLVPLSDTQYF
TRBV11-2	TRBJ2-1	NA	TRBD2	TGTGCCAGCGGACTAGGGACCGGGTACAATGAGCAGTTCTTC	CASGLGTGYNEQFF
TRBV6-6	TRBJ2-1	NA	NA	TGTGCCAGCACCCGCCGGAGTAGCAGCTCCTACAATGAGCAGTTCTTC	CASTRRSSSSYNEQFF
TRBV27	TRBJ2-3	NA	TRBD2	TGTGCCAGCAGTCTACCGGGACTAGGCACAGATACGCAGTATTTT	CASSLPGLGTDTQYF
TRBV6-1	TRBJ2-7	NA	NA	TGTGCCAGCAGTGAAGGTATACCCTACGAGCAGTACTTC	CASSEGIPYEQYF
TRBV9	TRBJ1-1	NA	TRBD1	TGTGCCAGCAGCGCGGACAGGGGGCGAACTGAAGCTTTCTTT	CASSADRGRTEAFF
TRBV6-2/TRBV6-3	TRBJ1-1	few	NA	TGTGCCAGCAGTTACATCCTGGGGCAAACGGGGAACACTGAAGCTTTCTTT	CASSYILGQTGNTEAFF
TRBV6-5	TRBJ2-4	NA	TRBD1	TGTGCCTCGAGACAGGGAAAAAACATTCAGTACTTC	CASRQGKNIQYF
TRBV6-4	TRBJ2-3	NA	TRBD2	TGTGCCAGCAGTGACTCTAGCGGGGGGGCAGATACGCAGTATTTT	CASSDSSGGADTQYF
TRBV5-6	TRBJ2-1	once	NA	TGTGCCAGCAGCTCGGGCCCCGAGGAGCAGTTCTTC	CASSSGPEEQFF